A single sample gave rise to the 18 T cell receptor beta chains below, sequenced in a study of CD8 T cells in Susac syndrome. A quantity of 0.5 to 1 ug RNA underwent reverse transcription using random hexamers. MiXCR was run by TCRdb on the immunoSEQ multiplex PCR reads, yielding one entry per CDR3 protein. The sample has approximately 220,000 distinct CDR3 sequences; approximately 95% are singletons. Sequenced: CD4+ T cells from PBMCs. These receptors all come from a human donor with multiple sclerosis.

In this sample, this clonotype turned up once. The chain joins TRBV2 to TRBJ1-2; D is uncertain. The CDR3 runs to 12 residues. Trimming shortened V by 8 bases and J by 2 bases, and 9 bases separated the two germline ends. From germline, CDR1 is SNHLY and CDR2 FYNNEI. CDR3 nucleotide sequence: TGTGCCAGCCGGACGGACAACTATGGCTACACCTTC. Translation gives CASRTDNYGYTF.

The J gene is TRBJ2-1, the V gene TRBV20-1; 11 bases fit TRBD2. Germline V CDR1 and CDR2: DFQATT, SNEGSKA (reference sequence). The CDR3 sequence is 19 residues long. Germline trimming cut 0 bases from V and 2 bases from J; bases unmatched to any gene: 12. The DNA of the CDR3 is TGCAGTGCTAGAGATCTCGGGACTAGCGGCCGTTCGCCCTACAATGAGCAGTTCTTC. Translating it yields CSARDLGTSGRSPYNEQFF.

This chain links TRBV3-1 with TRBJ2-5; D unresolved. The CDR3 is 15 residues long. Germline V gene data show CDR1 as LGHDT and CDR2 as YNNKEL (reference sequence). V lost 1 base, J lost 5 bases, and 14 bases lay in between. The CDR3 DNA reads TGTGCCAGCAGCCAAGTCGTTGGCAGCGCGGAGACCCAGTACTTC. Translated, it gives CASSQVVGSAETQYF.

This clonotype was counted once. The chain combines TRBV28 with TRBJ1-2; 8 nucleotides line up with TRBD1. This CDR3 has 15 amino acids. The germline gives CDR1 MDHEN, CDR2 SYDVKM. With 6 bases clipped from V and 5 bases from J, the junction kept 11 bases outside the gene matches. In nucleotides, the CDR3 is TGTGCCAGCAGCCCAATGGGACAGGCGTCTTATGGCTACACCTTC. Protein: CASSPMGQASYGYTF.

V is TRBV20-1 and J is TRBJ1-2; the D gene is possibly TRBD1 (5 bases). V lost 3 bases and J lost 8, with 19 bases in between. CDR1 and CDR2 (germline): DFQATT, SNEGSKA (reference sequence). This CDR3 comprises 14 residues. CDR3: CSASLNVGDDGYTF. CDR3 DNA: TGCAGTGCTAGCCTAAATGTGGGGGATGACGGCTACACCTTC.

J is TRBJ1-2 and V is TRBV15; 7 bases agree with TRBD1. Looked up from germline, CDR1 is LNHNV and CDR2 is YYDKDF (reference sequence). V lost 0 bases and J lost 7; bases outside the gene matches: 8. This CDR3 comprises 15 residues. This CDR3 reads CATSREDRDSSGYTF. In DNA form, the CDR3 reads TGTGCCACCAGCAGAGAGGATCGGGACAGTTCTGGCTACACCTTC.

The chain carries TRBV6-1 and TRBJ1-6; D uncertain. Germline-derived CDR1 and CDR2 are MNHNS and SASEGT. The CDR3 loop spans 16 amino acids. Trimming shortened V by 6 bases and J by 8 bases, and 20 bases separated the two germline ends. For the CDR3, the DNA is TGTGCCAGCAGCCCACCCGCCCAGCAACTTTATTCACCCCTCCACTTT. It codes for CASSPPAQQLYSPLHF.

V and J are TRBV7-9 and TRBJ1-2; TRBD1 agrees at 9 bases. V shed 5 bases, J shed 8 bases, and the junction held 9 bases outside the gene matches. Per the germline V gene, CDR1 is SEHNR and CDR2 is FQNEAQ (reference sequence). This CDR3 has 14 amino acids. The CDR3 region has the DNA TGTGCCAGCAGCCCTGGGACAGGGTCTGGCGGCTACACCTTC. This gives the protein CASSPGTGSGGYTF.

This chain joins TRBV10-3 and TRBJ2-5; D may correspond to TRBD1 or TRBD2 (6 bases each). With 0 bases removed from V and 5 bases from J, the gap between germline ends came to 13 bases. Germline CDR1 and CDR2: ENHRY and SYGVKD. The CDR3 loop spans 15 amino acids. CDR3 protein: CAISESNGGWETQYF. In DNA, the CDR3 is TGTGCCATCAGTGAGTCGAACGGGGGCTGGGAGACCCAGTACTTC.

The J gene is TRBJ2-6, the V gene TRBV6-1; 8 nucleotides match TRBD2. In germline, CDR1 is MNHNS, CDR2 SASEGT. The junction had 9 bases not matched to a gene; V was cut back by 4 bases and J by 1 base. The CDR3 contains 18 residues. In nucleotides, the CDR3 is TGTGCCAGCAGTGGGACCGGGACTAGAGTTTCTGGGGCCAACGTCCTGACTTTC. It is translated as CASSGTGTRVSGANVLTF.

V usage is TRBV25-1 and J usage is TRBJ2-3; D may be TRBD2 (5 bases). The CDR3 is 13 residues long. Germline-derived CDR1 and CDR2 are MGHDK and SYGVNS. The germline V and J ends were trimmed by 4 bases and 0 bases, with 5 bases remaining between them. The CDR3 coding sequence is TGTGCCAGCAGTGCGGGGAGCACAGATACGCAGTATTTT. Protein: CASSAGSTDTQYF.

This chain's CDR3 is CSASKNTGELFF. In DNA, the CDR3 is TGCAGTGCTAGCAAGAACACCGGGGAGCTGTTTTTT. The chain joins TRBV20-1 to TRBJ2-2, with D unresolved. Deletions cut 3 bases from V and 1 base from J, with 3 bases between. Germline lookup yields CDR1 DFQATT and CDR2 SNEGSKA (reference sequence). The CDR3 has 12 amino acids.

The rearrangement links TRBV2 to TRBJ1-6; 10 nucleotides line up with TRBD1. Germline CDR1 SNHLY, CDR2 FYNNEI. With V trimmed by 5 bases and J by 7 bases, 5 bases remained unmatched. The CDR3 runs to 15 residues. The CDR3: CASSMPDRGNSPLHF. The CDR3 bases are TGTGCCAGCAGTATGCCGGACAGGGGGAATTCACCCCTCCACTTT. The full variable domain, with the rest looked up from reference TRBV2 and TRBJ1-6, is EPEVTQTPSHQVTQMGQEVILRCVPISNHLYFYWYRQILGQKVEFLVSFYNNEISEKSEIFDDQFSVERPDGSNFTLKIRSTKLEDSAMYFCASSMPDRGNSPLHFGNGTRLTVT.

The CDR3 nucleotides are TGTGCCAGCAGCTTGGAGGGGAACGGGGCCAACGTCCTGACTTTC. As protein: CASSLEGNGANVLTF. The V gene is TRBV11-2, the J gene TRBJ2-6, with D maybe TRBD2 (6 bases). Germline CDR1 reads SGHAT; CDR2 reads FQNNGV. The V end lost 3 bases, the J end lost 4 bases, and 10 bases lay between the germline ends. The CDR3 sequence is 15 residues long.

This chain joins TRBV29-1 and TRBJ2-3; perhaps TRBD1 as D (5 bases). V was pared by 2 bases and J by 11 bases, with 23 bases between. The CDR3 length is 15 residues. CDR1 SQVTM and CDR2 ANQGSEA come from the germline V gene. CDR3 amino acids: CSVEPHWQGRARQYF. CDR3 nucleotide sequence: TGCAGCGTTGAACCCCATTGGCAGGGAAGGGCTAGGCAGTATTTT.

The chain links TRBV29-1 to TRBJ1-3; D is uncertain. This CDR3 contains 14 residues. Germline V gene data show CDR1 as SQVTM and CDR2 as ANQGSEA. V was shortened by 4 bases and J by 0 bases, with 10 bases between the two germline ends. The CDR3 nucleotides read TGCAGCGTTGTTCAGGTGGGCTCTGGAAACACCATATATTTT. As protein: CSVVQVGSGNTIYF.

The chain uses TRBV7-3 and TRBJ2-1; 8 bases match TRBD1. The CDR3 loop spans 16 amino acids. Germline V lookup: CDR1 SGHTA, CDR2 FQGTGA. J was trimmed by 2 bases and V by 2 bases; bases with no gene match: 5. Here the CDR3 reads CASSLPGQDPYNEQFF. CDR3 nucleotide sequence: TGTGCCAGCAGCTTACCGGGACAGGATCCCTACAATGAGCAGTTCTTC.

This clonotype has only a few counts. The chain employs TRBV30 and TRBJ1-5, with D perhaps TRBD1 (5 bases). Germline V gene lookup returns CDR1 GTSNPN and CDR2 SVGIG (reference sequence). This CDR3 comprises 13 residues. Trimming left V 0 bases short and J 7 bases short, with 10 bases between. CDR3 protein: CAWSVRGRQPQHF. CDR3 nucleotides: TGTGCCTGGAGTGTACGGGGCCGACAGCCCCAGCATTTT.